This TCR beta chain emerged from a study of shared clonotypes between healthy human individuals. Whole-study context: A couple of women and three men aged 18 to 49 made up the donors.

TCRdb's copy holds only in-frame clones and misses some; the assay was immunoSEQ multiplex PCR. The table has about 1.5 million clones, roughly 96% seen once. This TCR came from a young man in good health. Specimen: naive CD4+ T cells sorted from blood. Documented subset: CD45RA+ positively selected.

This CDR3 is CASSRRGAGADTQYF. The CDR3 nucleotides are TGTGCCAGCAGTCGGCGTGGAGCGGGAGCAGATACGCAGTATTTT. This chain links TRBV28 with TRBJ2-3; 8 bases match TRBD2. Germline-derived CDR1 and CDR2 are MDHEN and SYDVKM. The CDR3 totals 15 residues. Trimming removed 5 bases from V and 4 bases from J; junction bases left unmatched: 8.